This T cell receptor beta chain is drawn from a study of control samples from healthy donors and cancer patients. V was clipped by 3 bases and J by 5 bases, with 14 bases between them. The germline V gene encodes CDR1 LNHDA and CDR2 SQIVND (reference sequence). The CDR3 loop spans 15 amino acids. Assay: immunoSEQ multiplex PCR; the TCRdb copy retains only in-frame clones and omits some. The sample lists about 120,000 clones; 75% to 90% were seen once. This sequence was found in a woman between 45 and 60 years old with colorectal cancer. The chain employs TRBV19 and TRBJ1-5; D might be TRBD1 (5 bases). Sequenced input: PBMCs. CDR3 nucleotide sequence: TGTGCCAGTAGTATGAAAAGGCAGGGTGATCAGCCCCAGCATTTT. Protein product: CASSMKRQGDQPQHF.